What follows are 10 T cell receptor beta chains derived from one specimen sequenced in a study of T cell repertoires in aging, cancer and after chemotherapy. Amplification of TCR beta used genomic DNA extracted from peripheral blood. Rearranged V-D-J TRB sequences were amplified with a mixed TRB-A/B primer pool. TCRdb fed the multiplex PCR reads into MiXCR, producing one record per CDR3 protein. The repertoire has about 4,500 distinct CDR3 sequences, roughly 64% of them found once; the top ten carry 25% to 30%. Sequences were obtained from blood. These receptors all come from a human donor with a solid tumor.

The V call is TRBV12-3 or TRBV12-4, the J call TRBJ2-7, with a tentative D call TRBD2 (5 bases). Trimming took off 3 bases at V and 2 bases at J, with 14 bases between the two ends. The CDR3 runs 15 residues. The DNA of the CDR3 is TGTGCCAGCAGTTTGGAGCGGAGAGTAACCTACGAGCAGTACTTC. This translates into CASSLERRVTYEQYF.

This clonotype was picked up a small number of times. The V call is TRBV6-5, the J call TRBJ2-1; maybe TRBD2 (5 bases). The germline V gene encodes CDR1 MNHEY and CDR2 SVGAGI. This CDR3 has 11 residues. V was clipped by 5 bases and J by 15 bases, with 14 bases between them. DNA for the CDR3: TGTGCCAGCAGTGAGGGCCAGCTGTTGTTCTTC. Protein sequence: CASSEGQLLFF.

This clonotype was seen only once. The CDR3 nucleotides are TGTGCCAGCAGCCAAGACTCACCGGGACTAGCGGGCTACGAGCAGTACTTC. Translating gives CASSQDSPGLAGYEQYF. The rearrangement links TRBV4-2 to TRBJ2-7; TRBD2 agrees at 12 bases. Germline values: CDR1 LGHNA, CDR2 YNFKEQ. V lost 0 bases to trimming and J lost 3 bases; unmatched junction nucleotides: 6. CDR3 length: 17 residues.

The chain is built from TRBV7-6 and TRBJ1-1, with TRBD1 identical over 12 bases. The CDR3 covers 18 residues. Germline V lookup: CDR1 SGHVS, CDR2 FNYEAQ. V lost 5 bases to trimming and J lost 4 bases; unmatched junction nucleotides: 14. This chain's CDR3 is CASSLKPGQGATGTEAFF. In nucleotides, the CDR3 is TGTGCCAGCAGCCTAAAACCGGGACAGGGGGCGACGGGCACTGAAGCTTTCTTT.

The chain employs TRBV6-5 and TRBJ2-7; 7 nucleotides agree with TRBD1. J gave up 2 bases and V 6 bases, and 4 bases lay outside the gene matches. The CDR3 has 13 amino acids. Germline V gene lookup returns CDR1 MNHEY and CDR2 SVGAGI. CDR3 amino acids: CASSRGGAYEQYF. Written as DNA, the CDR3 is TGTGCCAGCAGCCGAGGGGGCGCCTACGAGCAGTACTTC.

This clonotype was picked up a small number of times. The chain recombines TRBV30 with TRBJ1-1, with a possible D match to TRBD1 (5 bases). The CDR3 has 13 residues. Germline V gene lookup returns CDR1 GTSNPN and CDR2 SVGIG (reference sequence). Trimming took off 3 bases at V and 1 base at J, with 9 bases between the two ends. The CDR3 sequence: CAWRATGNTEAFF. The DNA for the CDR3 is TGTGCCTGGAGGGCAACAGGGAACACTGAAGCTTTCTTT.

This clonotype was counted between two and nine times. The chain has TRBV20-1 and TRBJ2-1; D is uncertain. Germline V lookup: CDR1 DFQATT, CDR2 SNEGSKA (reference sequence). The CDR3 runs 12 residues. Trimming removed 4 bases from V and 3 bases from J, with 7 bases in between. CDR3 loop: CSANAVYNEQFF. CDR3 sequence (DNA): TGCAGTGCTAACGCAGTCTACAATGAGCAGTTCTTC.

There are a few counts of this clonotype. The chain is built from TRBV6-5 and TRBJ2-3, with D unresolved. CDR1 and CDR2 (germline): MNHEY, SVGAGI. The CDR3 loop spans 14 amino acids. V lost 1 base to trimming and J lost 2 bases, with 7 bases between them. Here the CDR3 DNA reads TGTGCCAGCAGTTACTTACGGAACACAGATACGCAGTATTTT. Translating it yields CASSYLRNTDTQYF.

The chain employs TRBV6-5 and TRBJ1-3, with a possible D match to TRBD1 (5 bases). The CDR3 spans 14 residues. Trimming took off 7 bases at V and 8 bases at J, with 18 bases between the two ends. CDR1 is MNHEY and CDR2 is SVGAGI in the germline V gene. Written as DNA, the CDR3 is TGTGCCAGCACTAAAGAGGCCAGGGCACACACCATATATTTT. Translated, it gives CASTKEARAHTIYF.

This sequence joins TRBV12-3 or TRBV12-4 and TRBJ1-1, with D hard to call. The CDR3 consists of 12 residues. V was trimmed by 10 bases and J by 13 bases, leaving 22 bases between them. CDR3 sequence (DNA): TGTGCCATCAGCTCACCTCCCGCCCGGGTTTTCTTT. Encoded protein: CAISSPPARVFF.